A selection of T cell receptor beta chains follows, all from one sample in a study of shared clonotypes between healthy human individuals. Generated by immunoSEQ multiplex PCR, the TCRdb table keeps only in-frame clones and is missing some. The sample shows some 2.3 million clones, just over 90% of them seen only once. Sequences were obtained from naive CD4+ T cells from PBMCs. Receptors originate from a man between 18 and 35 years old in good health. Some clones in this sample may be carry-over from other donors' samples. The CDR3 runs from the conserved cysteine through the conserved F or W. Each record gives: V gene, clone size, J gene, D gene, CDR3 protein, CDR3 DNA. The D gene is left open where the match is weak. The size entry is marked missing in some rows and otherwise reads once, few, many or a size class.

TRBV7-9	.	TRBJ2-1	TRBD2	CASSFGTSGSYNEQFF	TGTGCCAGCAGCTTTGGGACTAGCGGATCCTACAATGAGCAGTTCTTC
TRBV4-3	.	TRBJ2-7	TRBD1	CASSQVAGTGVSYEQYF	TGCGCCAGCAGCCAAGTAGCCGGGACAGGGGTTTCCTACGAGCAGTACTTC
TRBV7-2	.	TRBJ1-5	.	CASSLVTRGSGQPQHF	TGTGCCAGCAGCTTAGTGACGAGGGGATCTGGGCAGCCCCAGCATTTT
TRBV5-1	.	TRBJ2-3	.	CASSLYGSTDTQYF	TGCGCCAGCAGCTTATACGGAAGCACAGATACGCAGTATTTT
TRBV7-9	.	TRBJ1-2	TRBD1	CASRPGTGTYGYTF	TGTGCCAGCAGACCAGGGACAGGGACCTATGGCTACACCTTC
TRBV5-6	few	TRBJ1-3	.	CASHPPDMNTIYF	TGTGCCAGCCATCCTCCCGACATGAACACCATATATTTT
TRBV28	.	TRBJ2-3	.	CASSLGGASTDTQYF	TGTGCCAGCAGTCTTGGGGGGGCTAGCACAGATACGCAGTATTTT
TRBV28	.	TRBJ1-1	.	CASQPRQDGPFF	TGTGCCAGCCAACCCCGGCAGGACGGTCCTTTCTTT
TRBV7-9	.	TRBJ1-1	.	CASSFWRDTEAFF	TGTGCCAGCAGCTTTTGGCGGGACACTGAAGCTTTCTTT
TRBV29-1	.	TRBJ2-1	TRBD2	CSVLGTSGSSYNEQFF	TGCAGCGTCCTCGGGACTAGCGGGAGCTCCTACAATGAGCAGTTCTTC
TRBV25-1	.	TRBJ2-1	.	CASSEYLASLSWNEQFF	TGTGCCAGCAGTGAATATCTGGCTAGCCTGAGTTGGAATGAGCAGTTCTTC
TRBV5-4	.	TRBJ2-1	TRBD2	CASSLTSGAQNEQFF	TGTGCCAGCAGCTTGACTAGCGGGGCTCAGAATGAGCAGTTCTTC
TRBV9	once	TRBJ2-5	.	CASSVGGIKETQYF	TGTGCCAGCAGCGTTGGGGGGATCAAAGAGACCCAGTACTTC
TRBV6-1	once	TRBJ2-7	.	CASSVSGMSEQYF	TGTGCCAGCAGTGTTTCGGGGATGTCCGAGCAGTACTTC
TRBV27	.	TRBJ2-2	.	CASSLPNTGELFF	TGTGCCAGCAGTTTACCGAACACCGGGGAGCTGTTTTTT
TRBV20-1	.	TRBJ2-5	.	CSASISETQYF	TGCAGTGCTTCAATTTCGGAGACCCAGTACTTC
TRBV30	.	TRBJ2-1	.	CAWTKSYNEQFF	TGTGCCTGGACGAAGTCCTACAATGAGCAGTTCTTC
TRBV19	.	TRBJ2-1	TRBD2	CASIGLLAGGHGEQFF	TGTGCCAGTATTGGGCTCCTAGCGGGAGGTCACGGTGAGCAGTTCTTC
TRBV30	.	TRBJ2-1	.	CAWSPSSVQFF	TGTGCCTGGAGTCCTTCTAGCGTCCAGTTCTTC
TRBV27	once	TRBJ1-4	.	CASSPFVWGFTPRLFF	TGTGCCAGCAGTCCGTTTGTTTGGGGTTTTACTCCTAGGTTGTTTTTT
TRBV4-1	.	TRBJ2-7	TRBD2	CASSQREGGLAGNSYEQYF	TGCGCCAGCAGCCAGAGGGAGGGGGGACTAGCGGGTAACTCCTACGAGCAGTACTTC
TRBV5-1	.	TRBJ2-5	.	CASSLGEETQYF	TGCGCCAGCAGCTTGGGAGAAGAGACCCAGTACTTC
TRBV29-1	.	TRBJ2-1	TRBD2	CSGTSGKPGQFF	TGCAGCGGGACTAGCGGGAAGCCCGGCCAGTTCTTC
TRBV28	.	TRBJ2-1	TRBD2	CASSSPRVVSGPSSYNEQFF	TGTGCCAGCAGTTCTCCCAGGGTTGTTAGCGGGCCAAGCTCCTACAATGAGCAGTTCTTC
TRBV5-1	.	TRBJ1-2	.	CASSLQQDYGYTF	TGCGCCAGCAGCCTGCAACAGGACTATGGCTACACCTTC
TRBV2	.	TRBJ2-3	.	CASSDGGGDTQYF	TGTGCCAGCAGTGATGGTGGAGGAGATACGCAGTATTTT
TRBV7-9	.	TRBJ2-7	.	CASRRTGRGSYEQYF	TGTGCCAGCAGACGGACAGGGAGGGGGTCCTACGAGCAGTACTTC
TRBV4-1	once	TRBJ1-5	TRBD1	CASSLRTGADSNQPQHF	TGCGCCAGCAGCCTTAGGACAGGGGCCGACAGCAATCAGCCCCAGCATTTT
TRBV10-1	.	TRBJ1-4	.	CASSENNEKLFF	TGCGCCAGCAGTGAAAATAATGAAAAACTGTTTTTT
TRBV11-2	.	TRBJ2-3	.	CASSLDADTQYF	TGTGCCAGCAGCTTAGACGCGGATACGCAGTATTTT
TRBV6-1	.	TRBJ2-1	.	CASSGRTLTYNEQFF	TGTGCCAGCAGTGGACGGACACTCACCTACAATGAGCAGTTCTTC
TRBV6-1	.	TRBJ1-2	TRBD1	CASSHKDRAYGYTF	TGTGCCAGCAGTCATAAGGACAGGGCCTATGGCTACACCTTC
TRBV7-6	.	TRBJ1-1	TRBD1	CASSPGGYTEAFF	TGTGCCAGCAGCCCAGGGGGGTACACTGAAGCTTTCTTT
TRBV6-6	.	TRBJ2-7	TRBD1	CASSSDRTGEDEQYF	TGTGCCAGCAGCTCCGATCGGACAGGGGAGGACGAGCAGTACTTC
TRBV29-1	.	TRBJ1-4	.	CSVASVGGDNEKLFF	TGCAGCGTTGCGTCTGTGGGAGGCGATAATGAAAAACTGTTTTTT
TRBV6-5	.	TRBJ1-5	.	CASSRTAADQPQHF	TGTGCCAGCAGCCGTACCGCTGCGGATCAGCCCCAGCATTTT
TRBV7-8	.	TRBJ1-5	.	CASSLSGGNQPQHF	TGTGCCAGCAGCTTATCGGGGGGCAATCAGCCCCAGCATTTT
TRBV19	.	TRBJ2-5	.	CASSIGAGAAETQYF	TGTGCCAGTAGTATAGGAGCTGGCGCGGCGGAGACCCAGTACTTC
TRBV28	.	TRBJ2-5	TRBD1	CASRPGQGAETQYF	TGTGCCAGCAGACCGGGACAGGGGGCAGAGACCCAGTACTTC
TRBV7-9	.	TRBJ2-3	.	CASSLAGPADTQYF	TGTGCCAGCAGCTTAGCGGGACCGGCAGATACGCAGTATTTT
TRBV9	.	TRBJ2-6	.	CASSGTGSGANVLTF	TGTGCCAGCAGCGGTACGGGGTCTGGGGCCAACGTCCTGACTTTC